This TCR beta chain was identified during a study of shared clonotypes between healthy human individuals. This CDR3 has 12 amino acids. Per germline, CDR1 SEHNR and CDR2 FQNEAQ (reference sequence). Trimming took off 5 bases at V and 4 bases at J, with 9 bases between the two ends. Assay used: immunoSEQ multiplex PCR; TCRdb lists only in-frame clones, some missing. The sample has around 500,000 clones; around 80% are singletons. The receptor comes from a middle-aged woman in good health. Some clones in this sample may be carry-over from other donors' samples. The specimen sequenced was PBMCs. The rearrangement uses TRBV7-9 and TRBJ2-7; D is perhaps TRBD1 or TRBD2 (5 bases each). CDR3: CASSGDGYEQYF. The DNA of the CDR3 is TGTGCCAGCAGCGGGGACGGGTACGAGCAGTACTTC.